A single sample is the source of the 20 T cell receptor beta chains below, sequenced in a study of T cell responses to AZD1222 COVID-19 vaccine. Method: immunoSEQ multiplex PCR; TCRdb's copy keeps in-frame clones and lacks some. The sample includes about 120,000 clones, roughly 91% of them seen just once. The input for sequencing was peripheral blood, taken 28 days after the second AZD1222 dose. These TCRs come from an adult who received the AZD1222 COVID-19 vaccine.

The rearrangement joins TRBV6-6 to TRBJ1-1; D is perhaps TRBD1 (5 bases). The length of the CDR3 is 13 residues. The V end lost 6 bases, the J end lost 2 bases, and 10 bases lay between the germline ends. Germline CDR1 is MNHNY and CDR2 is SVGAGI (reference sequence). CDR3 nucleotides: TGTGCCAGCAGCAGGGACGGTAACACTGAAGCTTTCTTT. It translates to CASSRDGNTEAFF.

This clone was detected only a few times. The chain recombines TRBV13 with TRBJ1-4; TRBD1 matches 7 bases. The CDR3 is 15 amino acids. With V trimmed by 5 bases and J by 8 bases, 11 bases remained unmatched. Looked up from germline, CDR1 is PRHDT and CDR2 is FYEKMQ (reference sequence). The CDR3 DNA reads as TGTGCCAGCAGCAGCCATACAGGGGCCACGGAAAAACTGTTTTTT. Translated, it gives CASSSHTGATEKLFF.

This clone was observed once. The rearrangement joins TRBV11-2 to TRBJ1-3, with D perhaps TRBD1 (6 bases). The CDR3 loop spans 14 amino acids. CDR1 and CDR2 from the germline V gene are SGHAT and FQNNGV. Trimming removed 4 bases from V and 4 bases from J, with 11 bases in between. The CDR3 loop reads CASSSQGTGNTIYF. The CDR3 DNA reads as TGTGCCAGCAGCTCCCAGGGGACCGGAAACACCATATATTTT.

The J gene is TRBJ2-5, the V gene TRBV13; D assignment may be TRBD1 or TRBD2 (5 bases each). The CDR3 is 13 residues long. V was shortened by 5 bases and J by 7 bases, with 14 bases between the two germline ends. CDR1 is PRHDT, CDR2 FYEKMQ, per germline (reference sequence). The CDR3 DNA reads as TGTGCCAGCAGCGGCAGGGTCGGAGGGACCCAGTACTTC. This codes for CASSGRVGGTQYF.

The chain uses TRBV12-3 or TRBV12-4 and TRBJ2-5, with D perhaps matching TRBD2 (6 bases). CDR3 size: 12 residues. V was shortened by 4 bases and J by 7 bases, with 10 bases between the two germline ends. The CDR3 loop reads CASSWDFRTQYF. The CDR3 DNA reads TGTGCCAGCAGTTGGGACTTCCGGACCCAGTACTTC.

The gene calls are TRBV18 and TRBJ2-3, with 13 bases lining up with TRBD2. This CDR3 comprises 18 residues. Trimming cost V 4 bases and J 2 bases; bases outside gene matches: 9. CDR1 is KGHSH, CDR2 LQKENI, per germline. CDR3 sequence reads: CASSLTGTSGIITDTQYF. CDR3 DNA sequence: TGTGCCAGCTCACTTACCGGGACTAGCGGGATTATCACAGATACGCAGTATTTT. The full variable domain, in which reference TRBV18 and TRBJ2-3 provide the parts outside the CDR3, is NAGVMQNPRHLVRRRGQEARLRCSPMKGHSHVYWYRQLPEEGLKFMVYLQKENIIDESGMPKERFSAEFPKEGPSILRIQQVVRGDSAAYFCASSLTGTSGIITDTQYFGPGTRLTVL.

The sample holds a few counts of this clone. This chain uses TRBV7-9 with TRBJ2-5; TRBD1 matches at 8 bases. The germline V gene has CDR1 SEHNR and CDR2 FQNEAQ (reference sequence). The CDR3 is 14 amino acids. V lost 4 bases and J lost 5; bases outside the gene matches: 6. The CDR3 nucleotides read TGTGCCAGCAGCTCCGTAACAGGGGGTGAGACCCAGTACTTC. It yields the protein CASSSVTGGETQYF.

Here the CDR3 reads CASSWGNIGTEAFF. Here the CDR3 DNA reads TGTGCCAGCAGCTGGGGGAATATTGGGACTGAAGCTTTCTTT. The chain links TRBV7-2 to TRBJ1-1; a possible D gene is TRBD1 (5 bases). V was cut by 4 bases and J by 5 bases, with 14 bases left in between. Per the germline V gene, CDR1 is SGHTA and CDR2 is FQGNSA. This CDR3 is 14 amino acids long.

This chain links TRBV2 with TRBJ1-6; D is undetermined. CDR1 and CDR2 from the germline V gene are SNHLY and FYNNEI. This CDR3 region has 13 residues. V was clipped by 1 base and J by 10 bases, with 8 bases between them. The DNA for the CDR3 is TGTGCCAGCAGTGAAGATTCCCTGTCACCCCTCCACTTT. Translating it yields CASSEDSLSPLHF. The entire variable domain, with the rest obtained from reference TRBV2 and TRBJ1-6, is as follows: EPEVTQTPSHQVTQMGQEVILRCVPISNHLYFYWYRQILGQKVEFLVSFYNNEISEKSEIFDDQFSVERPDGSNFTLKIRSTKLEDSAMYFCASSEDSLSPLHFGNGTRLTVT.

In this sample, this clone turned up once. The J gene is TRBJ2-4, the V gene TRBV5-1; 8 bases line up with TRBD1. Germline V lookup: CDR1 SGHRS, CDR2 YFSETQ. This CDR3 is 15 amino acids long. V gave up 0 bases and J gave up 6 bases; unmatched junction bases: 5. CDR3 in amino acids: CASSLVQGTGNIQYF. The CDR3 coding sequence is TGCGCCAGCAGCTTGGTACAAGGGACAGGAAACATTCAGTACTTC.

The chain links TRBV7-9 to TRBJ1-2; possibly TRBD1 for D (5 bases). Germline V CDR1 and CDR2: SEHNR, FQNEAQ (reference sequence). Deletions cut 0 bases from V and 8 bases from J, with 13 bases between. The CDR3 consists of 14 residues. The CDR3 nucleotides read TGTGCCAGCAGCTTAGCAGGGGAAATGAAAGGCTACACCTTC. Amino acids: CASSLAGEMKGYTF.

V is TRBV6-5 and J is TRBJ1-1; D ambiguous. Trimming left V 8 bases short and J 5 bases short, with 6 bases between. The CDR3 contains 10 residues. Germline V gene lookup returns CDR1 MNHEY and CDR2 SVGAGI. The CDR3 DNA is TGTGCCAGCGGGGAAACTGAAGCTTTCTTT. Amino acids: CASGETEAFF.

The chain has TRBV19 and TRBJ1-2; TRBD1 might be the D (5 bases). This CDR3 is built from 13 residues. Deletions cut 3 bases from V and 4 bases from J, with 9 bases between. Germline loops: CDR1 LNHDA, CDR2 SQIVND (reference sequence). CDR3 sequence (DNA): TGTGCCAGTAGTATTCGGGACTTCTATGGCTACACCTTC. This translates into CASSIRDFYGYTF.

Turning to this clone: The CDR3 does not close with the conserved phenylalanine or tryptophan, likely indicating a read error. It is unclear where the CDR3 begins or ends on the DNA, so no DNA is shown, and the CDR3 is as TCRdb lists it. V gene TRBV5-1 combines with J gene TRBJ2-7; TRBD2 is the table's D call, not checked against the DNA. Counting both end residues, the CDR3 totals 9 amino acids. Germline assignment: CDR1 SGHRS and CDR2 YFSETQ. CDR3 region: CASSLARED.

The rearrangement joins TRBV19 to TRBJ2-1; TRBD1 matches 9 bases. J lost 2 bases, V lost 8 bases, and 4 bases had no gene match. The CDR3 loop spans 14 amino acids. The germline V gene encodes CDR1 LNHDA and CDR2 SQIVND (reference sequence). DNA of the CDR3: TGTGCCAGTGCGCGGGACAGGGCCTACAATGAGCAGTTCTTC. This encodes CASARDRAYNEQFF.

The V and J genes are TRBV10-2 and TRBJ2-7, with D unresolved. The V end lost 10 bases, the J end lost 3 bases, and 16 bases lay between the germline ends. Germline V gene lookup returns CDR1 WSHSY and CDR2 SAAADI. This CDR3 spans 13 amino acids. The CDR3 nucleotides are TGCGCCACCGGCCCCGTTGAAGACTACGAGCAGTACTTC. Translated: CATGPVEDYEQYF.

This rearrangement joins TRBV11-1 to TRBJ2-7; TRBD1 matches 9 bases. CDR1 SGHAT and CDR2 FQDESV come from the germline V gene (reference sequence). V shed 5 bases, J shed 4 bases, and the junction held 6 bases outside the gene matches. The CDR3 loop spans 14 amino acids. Written as DNA, the CDR3 is TGTGCCAGCAGCCCCCGACAGGGGGATTACGAGCAGTACTTC. Translation: CASSPRQGDYEQYF.

This rearrangement joins TRBV12-3 or TRBV12-4 to TRBJ1-1; 7 positions match TRBD1. The V segment lost 3 bases and the J segment 11 bases; nucleotides outside the gene matches: 6. The CDR3 contains 12 residues. The CDR3 is CASSLPGGAAFF. The CDR3, as DNA: TGTGCCAGCAGTTTGCCAGGGGGGGCCGCTTTCTTT.

The chain has TRBV7-6 and TRBJ1-1; 8 bases match TRBD1. J lost 1 base, V lost 1 base, and 5 bases had no gene match. This CDR3 contains 16 residues. In germline, CDR1 is SGHVS, CDR2 FNYEAQ. CDR3 protein: CASSLVTGGSNTEAFF. The CDR3 DNA reads as TGTGCCAGCAGCTTAGTAACAGGGGGTTCGAACACTGAAGCTTTCTTT. The full variable domain, with the rest looked up from reference TRBV7-6 and TRBJ1-1, is GAGVSQSPRYKVTKRGQDVALRCDPISGHVSLYWYRQALGQGPEFLTYFNYEAQQDKSGLPNDRFSAERPEGSISTLTIQRTEQRDSAMYRCASSLVTGGSNTEAFFGQGTRLTVV.

This chain connects TRBV3-1 (or the pseudogene TRBV3-2) to TRBJ1-1; the D gene is possibly TRBD1 (6 bases). The V gene's germline CDR1 is LGHDT and CDR2 YNNKEL (reference sequence). Trimming removed 0 bases from V and 1 base from J, with 9 bases in between. The CDR3 spans 15 residues. The CDR3 sequence is CASSQDRGKNTEAFF. As DNA, the CDR3 is TGTGCCAGCAGCCAAGATAGGGGGAAGAACACTGAAGCTTTCTTT.